These T cell receptor beta chains were read from a single sample in a study. TCRdb redid the calling of the RT-PCR reads with MiXCR, one entry per CDR3 protein. The sample yields 650,000 to 800,000 distinct CDR3 sequences, approximately 15% seen once. Material: memory CD4+ T cells from blood. Receptors originate from a female donor in good health, serving as a healthy control. Both conserved end residues are part of each CDR3. A D gene is named only where the DNA matches it firmly. Clone size is given for some rows only: seen once, a few or many times, or a class if the clone is expanded.

V gene	J gene	clone size	D gene	CDR3 protein	CDR3 DNA
TRBV7-8	TRBJ2-7	.	.	CASSLRQGGEQYF	TGTGCCAGCAGCTTGAGGCAGGGGGGCGAGCAGTACTTC
TRBV23-1	TRBJ2-2	.	TRBD2	CASSRSGSSGRPRTGELFF	TGCGCCAGCAGTCGGAGTGGTAGTAGCGGGAGGCCCCGGACCGGGGAGCTGTTTTTT
TRBV20-1	TRBJ2-4	many	TRBD1	CSARDQGDKNIQYF	TGCAGTGCTAGAGATCAGGGGGACAAAAACATTCAGTACTTC
TRBV20-1	TRBJ1-2	few	.	CSARTVGLSYTF	TGCAGTGCGAGGACAGTGGGGCTGTCGTACACCTTC
TRBV27	TRBJ2-1	.	.	CASSFSFQWGNEQFF	TGTGCCAGCAGTTTTTCGTTCCAGTGGGGAAATGAGCAGTTCTTC
TRBV2	TRBJ2-1	.	.	CAGSIGDHNEQFF	TGTGCAGGGTCAATTGGGGACCACAATGAGCAGTTCTTC
TRBV7-9	TRBJ2-7	few	TRBD1	CASSPPDRSYEQYF	TGTGCCAGCAGCCCCCCGGACAGGAGTTACGAGCAGTACTTC
TRBV19	TRBJ2-1	.	TRBD2	CASSGTSGLHNEQFF	TGTGCCAGTAGCGGGACTAGCGGGCTCCACAATGAGCAGTTCTTC
TRBV20-1	TRBJ2-2	.	.	CSARTTVVGTGELFF	TGCAGTGCTCGAACCACGGTTGTGGGGACCGGGGAGCTGTTTTTT
TRBV2	TRBJ1-6	.	.	CASSPNRSSYNSPLHF	TGTGCCAGCAGTCCAAACAGGAGCTCCTATAATTCACCCCTCCACTTT
TRBV28	TRBJ1-2	few	.	CASTSPWGAPPGYTF	TGTGCCAGCACCTCCCCTTGGGGAGCCCCTCCTGGCTACACCTTC
TRBV20-1	TRBJ2-5	.	TRBD1	CSALTRQGAETQYF	TGCAGTGCTCTGACTCGACAGGGGGCCGAGACCCAGTACTTC
TRBV28	TRBJ1-5	.	.	CASSTGTLQPQHF	TGTGCCAGCAGTACCGGGACATTGCAGCCCCAGCATTTT
TRBV15	TRBJ2-3	.	TRBD1	CATSETGSDTQYF	TGTGCCACCAGCGAGACAGGGTCAGATACGCAGTATTTT
TRBV12-3/TRBV12-4	TRBJ2-1	.	.	CASSRPNLHNEQFF	TGTGCCAGCAGTAGACCCAACCTACACAATGAGCAGTTCTTC
TRBV6-2/TRBV6-3	TRBJ1-1	many	.	CASKKPYGGGTEAFF	TGTGCCAGCAAAAAACCCTACGGAGGGGGCACTGAAGCTTTCTTT
TRBV11-2	TRBJ2-6	few	TRBD1	CATDRGSGANVLTF	TGTGCCACAGACAGGGGATCTGGGGCCAACGTCCTGACTTTC
TRBV7-3	TRBJ2-2	.	.	CASSPTHGELFF	TGTGCCAGCAGCCCCACCCACGGGGAGCTGTTTTTT
TRBV7-3	TRBJ1-4	few	.	CASSSGAGPNEKLFF	TGTGCCAGCAGCTCTGGGGCAGGGCCTAATGAAAAACTGTTTTTT
TRBV6-1	TRBJ2-1	.	TRBD1	CASSGTQGGNEQFF	TGTGCCAGCAGTGGAACACAGGGGGGCAATGAGCAGTTCTTC
TRBV24-1	TRBJ2-4	few	.	CATSGRGAEDIQYF	TGTGCCACCAGTGGCCGGGGGGCTGAGGACATTCAGTACTTC
TRBV18	TRBJ2-1	.	TRBD1	CASSPPDRASNEQFF	TGTGCCAGCTCACCACCGGACAGGGCATCTAATGAGCAGTTCTTC
TRBV3-1	TRBJ2-7	.	.	CASSLQVAYEQYF	TGTGCCAGCAGCCTACAGGTCGCCTACGAGCAGTACTTC
TRBV24-1	TRBJ2-1	few	TRBD2	CATSDQRTSGLYNEQFF	TGTGCCACCAGTGACCAACGGACTAGCGGACTTTACAATGAGCAGTTCTTC
TRBV20-1	TRBJ1-5	few	.	CSARSIVDQPQHF	TGCAGTGCTAGATCGATTGTGGATCAGCCCCAGCATTTT
TRBV6-6	TRBJ1-5	many	.	CASSYKDSNQPQHF	TGTGCCAGCAGTTATAAGGACAGCAATCAGCCCCAGCATTTT
TRBV20-1	TRBJ2-7	many	.	CSAPKPGAASSYEQYF	TGCAGTGCCCCCAAACCTGGAGCGGCGAGCTCCTACGAGCAGTACTTC
TRBV12-3/TRBV12-4	TRBJ2-1	many	.	CASSFALEQGEQFF	TGTGCCAGCAGTTTCGCCCTCGAGCAGGGAGAGCAGTTCTTC
TRBV6-5	TRBJ2-1	few	TRBD1	CASSYDRGRDEQFF	TGTGCCAGCAGTTACGACAGGGGTCGAGATGAGCAGTTCTTC
TRBV15	TRBJ1-6	few	.	CATSLGSYNSPLHF	TGTGCCACCAGCCTGGGCTCCTATAATTCACCCCTCCACTTT
TRBV6-5	TRBJ1-6	.	TRBD1	CASSPTGTGGSTLHF	TGTGCCAGCAGCCCGACCGGGACAGGGGGCAGTACCCTCCACTTT
TRBV30	TRBJ1-2	.	.	CAWSVRYTGYTF	TGTGCCTGGAGTGTACGTTATACTGGCTACACCTTC
TRBV11-2	TRBJ1-4	.	.	CASSFWGSEKLFF	TGTGCCAGCAGCTTTTGGGGCAGTGAAAAACTGTTTTTT
TRBV20-1	TRBJ1-5	many	TRBD1	CSAVDRGDQPQHF	TGCAGTGCTGTAGACAGGGGGGACCAGCCCCAGCATTTT
TRBV7-8	TRBJ2-7	.	.	CASSLVQGVRYEQYF	TGTGCCAGCAGCTTAGTTCAAGGGGTGAGGTACGAGCAGTACTTC
TRBV12-3/TRBV12-4	TRBJ1-5	.	TRBD1	CASSFLTGGNQPQHF	TGTGCCAGCAGTTTTTTGACAGGGGGGAATCAGCCCCAGCATTTT
TRBV20-1	TRBJ1-5	many	TRBD1	CSARETGGSNQPQHF	TGCAGTGCTAGAGAAACAGGGGGAAGCAATCAGCCCCAGCATTTT
TRBV19	TRBJ2-1	.	TRBD2	CASKTGGGEDNEQFF	TGTGCCAGTAAGACGGGCGGGGGGGAGGACAATGAGCAGTTCTTC
TRBV7-9	TRBJ2-2	.	.	CASPALNTGELFF	TGTGCCAGCCCGGCCTTGAACACCGGGGAGCTGTTTTTT
TRBV6-2/TRBV6-3	TRBJ1-5	.	TRBD1	CASSSSPGQGRGNQPQHF	TGTGCCAGCAGTTCCTCTCCGGGACAGGGACGAGGCAATCAGCCCCAGCATTTT
TRBV27	TRBJ1-1	few	.	CASSYSAGYTTEAFF	TGTGCCAGCAGTTATTCTGCAGGGTACACCACTGAAGCTTTCTTT